There are many counts of the clone carrying this TCR beta chain. Regions amplified from RNA transcripts were the TCR beta CDR3 regions. Primed by the HTBI set, a first-round RT-PCR was run on the TCR CDR3. TCRdb reprocessed the multiplex PCR reads via MiXCR and lists one record per CDR3 protein. The table includes about 610,000 distinct CDR3 sequences, around 42% detected once. This sample was taken from a study of T cells in Graves' hyperthyroidism and ophthalmopathy. The V and J ends lost 1 base and 4 bases, in that order; junction bases with no gene match: 5. CDR1 is SGHRS and CDR2 is YFSETQ in the germline V gene. This CDR3 contains 15 residues. No ophthalmopathy progression within 18 months constituted stable Graves' hyperthyroidism. Clinical symptoms, serum thyroxine and TRAb, thyroid ultrasound and orbital computed tomography were used for the diagnoses.

Sequenced sample: peripheral blood or thyroid tissue (not recorded which). This chain uses TRBV5-1 with TRBJ1-1; the match to TRBD1 covers 9 bases. The sequence was collected from a woman younger than 30 with Graves' hyperthyroidism. The CDR3 region is CASSLSDRGSTEAFF. CDR3 coding DNA: TGCGCCAGCAGCTTGTCGGACAGGGGAAGCACTGAAGCTTTCTTT.